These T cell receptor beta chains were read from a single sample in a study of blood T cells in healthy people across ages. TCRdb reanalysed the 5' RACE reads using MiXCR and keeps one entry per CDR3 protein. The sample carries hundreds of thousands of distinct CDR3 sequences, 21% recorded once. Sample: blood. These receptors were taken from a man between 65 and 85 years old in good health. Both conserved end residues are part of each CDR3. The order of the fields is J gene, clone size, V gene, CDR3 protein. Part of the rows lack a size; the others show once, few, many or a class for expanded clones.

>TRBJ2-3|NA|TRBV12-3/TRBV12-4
CASTSGRTDTQYF
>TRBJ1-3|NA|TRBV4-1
CASSQAGAGNTIYF
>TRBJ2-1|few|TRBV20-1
CSASSGLGEQFF
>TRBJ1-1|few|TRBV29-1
CSISGTTNTEAFF
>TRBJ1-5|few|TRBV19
CASRPDRVRNQPQHF
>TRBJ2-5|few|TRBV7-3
CASSLNGGRTQYF
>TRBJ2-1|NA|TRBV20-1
CSAPVQGLAGGRSYNEQFF
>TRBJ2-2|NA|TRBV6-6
CASRFLAGGGELFF
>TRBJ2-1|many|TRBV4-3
CASSQARGNEQFF
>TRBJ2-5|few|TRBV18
CASSPRQSEETQYF
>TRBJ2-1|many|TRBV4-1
CASRRTSGRGTKDEQFF
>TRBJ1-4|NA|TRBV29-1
CSVTGQGSGKLFF
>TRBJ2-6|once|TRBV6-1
CASSRRDSGANVLTF
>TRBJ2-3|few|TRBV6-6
CASSSRASGRGTDTQYF